Below are 10 T cell receptor beta chains sequenced from a single sample in a study of cytomegalovirus exposure and HLA in healthy donors. With 60 Vbeta and 13 Jbeta primers, the PCR was carried out. Only in-frame clones appear in the TCRdb table, and some are missing; sequencing was by immunoSEQ multiplex PCR. The sample records about 130,000 clones, 80% being singletons. The sequenced material came from PBMCs. These receptor sequences come from a human donor in good health.

This chain links TRBV9 with TRBJ1-5, with 7 bases identical to TRBD1. CDR1 SGDLS and CDR2 YYNGEE come from the germline V gene. This CDR3 spans 15 amino acids. V shed 3 bases and J 4 bases; nucleotides not matched to a gene: 7. The CDR3, as DNA: TGTGCCAGCAGCGCGGAAGGACAGGCAAATCAGCCCCAGCATTTT. It yields the protein CASSAEGQANQPQHF.

The chain carries TRBV7-8 and TRBJ2-1, with D perhaps matching TRBD1 (5 bases). The CDR3 runs to 15 residues. Trimming took 1 base from V and 4 from J, leaving 11 bases between them. Germline CDR1 SGHVS, CDR2 FQNEAQ. The CDR3 spells CASSLVGAPYNEQFF. In DNA, the CDR3 is TGTGCCAGCAGCTTAGTAGGGGCCCCGTACAATGAGCAGTTCTTC.

This clone appeared a few times. The rearrangement links TRBV6-1 to TRBJ2-7, with D perhaps TRBD2 (6 bases). CDR3 length equals 15 residues. Trimming took off 3 bases at V and 0 bases at J, with 12 bases between the two ends. CDR1 is MNHNS, CDR2 SASEGT, per germline. The DNA of the CDR3 is TGTGCCAGCAGTGATCCCGCCGGGAGCTCCTACGAGCAGTACTTC. Its translation is CASSDPAGSSYEQYF.

This chain connects TRBV9 to TRBJ1-2; D uncertain. Germline CDR1 reads SGDLS; CDR2 reads YYNGEE. V was cut by 4 bases and J by 3 bases, with 10 bases left in between. The CDR3 runs to 13 residues. The CDR3 spells CASSRTTDYGYTF. CDR3 in DNA: TGTGCCAGCAGCCGAACCACGGACTATGGCTACACCTTC.

The chain carries TRBV5-5 and TRBJ1-5; D is perhaps TRBD1 (6 bases). This CDR3 is built from 14 residues. Germline-derived CDR1 and CDR2 are SGHKS and YYEKEE (reference sequence). Trimming stripped 0 bases from V and 5 bases from J, with 9 bases between. CDR3 DNA sequence: TGTGCCAGCAGCTTGGCAGGGGTGGATCAGCCCCAGCATTTT. As protein: CASSLAGVDQPQHF.

On this clone: The sample holds other DNA sequences that translate to the same CDR3. The chain recombines TRBV7-8 with TRBJ1-3; TRBD1 is a possible D gene (5 bases). Deletions cut 1 base from V and 3 bases from J, with 13 bases between. The CDR3 sequence is 16 residues long. CDR1 is SGHVS, CDR2 FQNEAQ, per germline. For the CDR3, the DNA is TGTGCCAGCAGCTTAGTTCCCCGGGGGTTTGGAAACACCATATATTTT. This sequence encodes CASSLVPRGFGNTIYF. Supplemented by reference TRBV7-8 and TRBJ1-3, the full variable domain reads GAGVSQSPRYKVAKRGQDVALRCDPISGHVSLFWYQQALGQGPEFLTYFQNEAQLDKSGLPSDRFFAERPEGSVSTLKIQRTQQEDSAVYLCASSLVPRGFGNTIYFGEGSWLTVV.

V gene TRBV6-5 combines with J gene TRBJ1-4; D is possibly TRBD1 (6 bases). From germline, CDR1 is MNHEY and CDR2 SVGAGI. CDR3 length: 13 residues. V gave up 6 bases and J gave up 7 bases, with 12 bases separating them. The CDR3 nucleotides read TGTGCCAGCAGAGGGGGGGGGTCTGAAAAACTGTTTTTT. Protein sequence: CASRGGGSEKLFF.

In DNA, the CDR3 is TGCAGCGTCTGCCCTCTAGCGGGGCACCCCAATGAGCAGTTCTTC. Translation gives CSVCPLAGHPNEQFF. This chain connects TRBV29-1 to TRBJ2-1, with 9 bases fitting TRBD2. Germline V gene sequence: CDR1 SQVTM, CDR2 ANQGSEA. Trimming at V came to 6 bases and at J to 6 bases, leaving 12 bases not matched to a gene. CDR3 length equals 15 residues.

V and J are TRBV5-1 and TRBJ2-3; tentative D call: TRBD2 (6 bases). V was pared by 0 bases and J by 2 bases, with 13 bases between. This CDR3 comprises 16 residues. The germline V gene has CDR1 SGHRS and CDR2 YFSETQ. CDR3 sequence reads: CASSLGTIRPTDTQYF. The DNA for the CDR3 is TGCGCCAGCAGCTTGGGGACTATACGGCCCACAGATACGCAGTATTTT.

The chain uses TRBV12-5 and TRBJ1-2, with D possibly TRBD1 on 5 matching bases. The germline V gene encodes CDR1 LGHNT and CDR2 FRNRAP. CDR3 length: 12 amino acids. V lost 2 bases, J lost 12 bases, and 13 bases lay in between. CDR3 amino acids: CASGLPHGGDTF. The CDR3 nucleotides are TGTGCTAGTGGTTTGCCCCACGGGGGAGACACCTTC.